The clone carrying this T cell receptor (beta chain) was counted a few times. Its cognate antigen is unknown. The same CDR3 arises from other DNA sequences in this sample as well. The protocol was immunoSEQ multiplex PCR, while the TCRdb copy is restricted to in-frame clones and leaves out a portion. Among about 1 million clones, roughly 74% were seen once, and the ten largest hold about 0.52%. This record belongs to a study of shared clonotypes between healthy human individuals. Study at large: Samples came from a couple of female and three male donors aged 18 to 49. Regarding the study as a whole: Non-shared clonotypes had lower generation probabilities than clonotypes shared by all four sorted-subset donors. Richness estimates generally favored naive over memory subsets. Owing to a small donor count, the genetic and exposure-history diversity represented was limited.

Trimming shortened V by 2 bases and J by 1 base, and 5 bases separated the two germline ends. This CDR3 has 13 amino acids. The V gene's germline CDR1 is SGHTA and CDR2 FQGTGA. Sequenced material: memory CD4+ T cells from PBMCs. Subset in this sample: CD45RA-negative fraction. This clonotype originated in a man aged 18 to 35 in good health. Some clones in this sample may be carry-over from other donors' samples. The chain employs TRBV7-3 and TRBJ1-1; no clear D. The CDR3: CASSLGWNTEAFF. The CDR3 DNA is TGTGCCAGCAGCTTAGGCTGGAACACTGAAGCTTTCTTT.